This TCR beta chain was sequenced in a study of molecular identifiers for immune sequencing clone quantification. The germline CDR1 and CDR2 sequences are SNHLY and FYNNEI. The CDR3 is 19 residues long. Naive CD8 T cells were FACS-sorted by CD8+CD4-CCR7+CD45RA+ markers. TCRdb itself ran the PCR reads through MiXCR, one entry per CDR3 protein. The data show around 480,000 distinct CDR3 sequences, about a fifth seen once. Notes on this clonotype: Its ends do not fully match the called genes, so a read error is possible.

The chain employs TRBV2 and TRBJ2-5, with 9 bases that match TRBD1. Material for sequencing was naive CD8+ T cells from blood, with Jurkat cell RNA spiked in. Indicated subset: FACS-sorted CD8+CD4-CCR7+CD45RA+ naive T cells. The source is a human donor in good health. Some libraries in this study had Jurkat cell RNA spiked in. CDR3 in DNA: TGTGCCAGCAGCCAGAATATGGACGGGACAGGGTATTTCCAACAGACCCAGTACTTC. This gives the protein CASSQNMDGTGYFQQTQYF.